A single sample is the source of the 32 T cell receptor beta chains below, sequenced in a study of blood T cells in healthy people across ages. A sample-barcoded 5' primer and a J-beta primer mix were used in a second PCR of roughly 7 to 12 cycles. TCRdb itself ran the 5' RACE reads through MiXCR, one entry per CDR3 protein. The data hold about a million distinct CDR3 sequences, with around 54% observed a single time. Sequenced: blood. These receptors all come from a woman in her sixties in good health.

This rearrangement joins TRBV28 to TRBJ2-1; unclear D gene. Trimming cost V 3 bases and J 0 bases, with 3 bases left between them. CDR1 and CDR2 (germline): MDHEN, SYDVKM. The length of the CDR3 is 13 residues. As DNA, the CDR3 is TGTGCCAGCAGTTTTGTCTCCTACAATGAGCAGTTCTTC. It codes for CASSFVSYNEQFF.

This rearrangement joins TRBV5-1 to TRBJ2-1; 8 positions agree with TRBD2. The V gene's germline CDR1 is SGHRS and CDR2 YFSETQ. V shed 2 bases, J shed 3 bases, and the junction held 7 bases outside the gene matches. The CDR3 has 16 residues. CDR3: CASSLQAGTSYNEQFF. The CDR3 bases are TGCGCCAGCAGCTTACAAGCCGGGACTAGCTACAATGAGCAGTTCTTC.

The rearrangement joins TRBV6-2 or TRBV6-3 to TRBJ2-5; 8 nucleotides align to TRBD2. V lost 6 bases, J lost 11 bases, and 14 bases stayed unmatched. The CDR3 length is 14 residues. CDR1 is MNHEY and CDR2 is SVGEGT in the germline V gene. Here the CDR3 reads CASSSYSGNDEQYF. The CDR3 DNA sequence: TGTGCCAGCAGCTCTTATAGCGGGAACGATGAGCAGTACTTC.

This chain uses TRBV3-1 with TRBJ2-3, with TRBD2 matching over 9 bases. Germline values: CDR1 LGHDT, CDR2 YNNKEL (reference sequence). V shed 2 bases and J 4 bases; nucleotides not matched to a gene: 10. The CDR3 is 17 residues long. The CDR3, as DNA: TGTGCCAGCAGCCAACCCGCGGGGGGGCCGATCGCAGATACGCAGTATTTT. Its protein product is CASSQPAGGPIADTQYF.

The chain joins TRBV7-9 to TRBJ2-7, with TRBD2 matching 7 bases. Germline CDR1 is SEHNR and CDR2 is FQNEAQ (reference sequence). The CDR3 is 11 residues long. V shed 6 bases and J 6 bases; nucleotides not matched to a gene: 2. CDR3 coding DNA: TGTGCCAGCAGTACTAGCGCCGAGCAGTACTTC. Its protein is CASSTSAEQYF.

The chain carries TRBV18 and TRBJ2-4; TRBD2 might be the D (5 bases). The CDR3 spans 15 residues. From germline, CDR1 is KGHSH and CDR2 LQKENI. V lost 1 base to trimming and J lost 14 bases, with 21 bases between them. The CDR3 DNA is TGTGCCAGCTCACCACAAAGTCCTGACCGGAGGACCGAGTACTTC. Translated: CASSPQSPDRRTEYF.

This chain links TRBV6-2 or TRBV6-3 with TRBJ2-5; TRBD2 is a possible D gene (5 bases). V was clipped by 6 bases and J by 11 bases, with 31 bases between them. Germline values: CDR1 MNHEY, CDR2 SVGEGT. The CDR3 is made up of 17 amino acids. The CDR3 nucleotides are TGTGCCAGCAGCCGGCCAGCAGCGGCCCGAGATCCTAATGAGCAGTACTTC. It specifies CASSRPAAARDPNEQYF.

The chain combines TRBV29-1 with TRBJ2-1; D assignment may be TRBD1 or TRBD2 (5 bases each). CDR1 and CDR2 from the germline V gene are SQVTM and ANQGSEA. The CDR3 loop spans 15 amino acids. V gave up 3 bases and J gave up 10 bases, with 22 bases separating them. CDR3 bases: TGCAGCGTTGATGTGGGACCCCTCAGTGGCGACGAGCAGTTCTTC. Protein sequence: CSVDVGPLSGDEQFF.

J is TRBJ2-2 and V is TRBV20-1; 10 positions agree with TRBD2. V dropped 0 bases and J dropped 4; count of bases not matched to a gene: 5. CDR3 size: 16 residues. Germline V gene data show CDR1 as DFQATT and CDR2 as SNEGSKA (reference sequence). The CDR3 sequence is CSARDTLAGVTGELFF. As DNA, the CDR3 is TGCAGTGCTAGAGACACTCTAGCGGGAGTCACCGGGGAGCTGTTTTTT.

This clonotype was counted between two and nine times. The chain joins TRBV28 to TRBJ2-7; D is ambiguous. Germline V gives CDR1 MDHEN, CDR2 SYDVKM. This CDR3 has 14 amino acids. The germline V and J ends were trimmed by 8 bases and 2 bases, with 16 bases remaining between them. DNA for the CDR3: TGTGCCAGCTTAGGTTGGGGTACCACCTACGAGCAGTACTTC. Encoded protein: CASLGWGTTYEQYF.

This clonotype was detected only a few times. V gene TRBV18 combines with J gene TRBJ2-7; D perhaps matches TRBD2 (6 bases). Trimming cost V 4 bases and J 3 bases, with 16 bases left between them. The germline V gene encodes CDR1 KGHSH and CDR2 LQKENI. The CDR3 spans 15 residues. The CDR3 DNA reads TGTGCCAGCTCACTGGGTCCCGGAGGGGACTACGAGCAGTACTTC. Its translation: CASSLGPGGDYEQYF.

The V call is TRBV12-3 or TRBV12-4, the J call TRBJ2-3; D is uncertain. The CDR3 sequence is 14 residues long. Trimming took 2 bases from V and 0 from J, leaving 6 bases between them. For the CDR3, the DNA is TGTGCCAGCAGTTTATTCTTTAGCACAGATACGCAGTATTTT. Its translation is CASSLFFSTDTQYF.

This rearrangement joins TRBV11-2 to TRBJ2-2; no firm D call. Trimming took 4 bases from V and 8 from J, leaving 8 bases between them. Germline V CDR1 and CDR2: SGHAT, FQNNGV. CDR3 length equals 12 residues. In DNA form, the CDR3 reads TGTGCCAGCAGCTCTTATTCGGGGGAGCTGTTTTTT. Translating gives CASSSYSGELFF. Complete variable domain (other parts from reference TRBV11-2 and TRBJ2-2): EAGVAQSPRYKIIEKRQSVAFWCNPISGHATLYWYQQILGQGPKLLIQFQNNGVVDDSQLPKDRFSAERLKGVDSTLKIQPAKLEDSAVYLCASSSYSGELFFGEGSRLTVL.

This chain joins TRBV18 and TRBJ2-1; D is unresolved. The CDR3 spans 13 residues. The V and J ends lost 6 bases and 5 bases respectively, with 11 bases between them. Germline loops: CDR1 KGHSH, CDR2 LQKENI. The CDR3 nucleotides are TGTGCCAGCTCCAACAACCAGAACAATGAGCAGTTCTTC. Translated, it gives CASSNNQNNEQFF. The whole variable domain, remainder taken from reference TRBV18 and TRBJ2-1, is NAGVMQNPRHLVRRRGQEARLRCSPMKGHSHVYWYRQLPEEGLKFMVYLQKENIIDESGMPKERFSAEFPKEGPSILRIQQVVRGDSAAYFCASSNNQNNEQFFGPGTRLTVL.

This clonotype was detected only a few times. V is TRBV4-1 and J is TRBJ2-5, with 9 bases identical to TRBD2. The CDR3 loop spans 16 amino acids. V lost 1 base, J lost 5 bases, and 8 bases stayed unmatched. Looked up from germline, CDR1 is MGHRA and CDR2 is YSYEKL. The CDR3 here is CASSQGRGGAGETQYF. Here the CDR3 DNA reads TGCGCCAGCAGCCAAGGGCGCGGGGGGGCTGGTGAGACCCAGTACTTC.

The chain couples TRBV5-1 to TRBJ2-4; 11 positions match TRBD2. The closer fit of TRBJ2-7 to the DNA end suggests the J call may be wrong. Germline lookup yields CDR1 SGHRS and CDR2 YFSETQ. This CDR3 contains 18 residues. CDR3 DNA: TGCGCCAGCAGCTTGGGCCCAAGTCTAGCGGGAGGTTTTTACGAGCAGTACTTC. This sequence encodes CASSLGPSLAGGFYEQYF.

To note about this clonotype: The germline gene is not matched at one end of the junction; a read error may be the cause. This rearrangement joins TRBV7-2 to TRBJ2-3; D is perhaps TRBD1 or TRBD2 (6 bases each). The CDR3 is 12 residues long. Germline lookup yields CDR1 SGHTA and CDR2 FQGNSA. The CDR3 DNA is TGTGCCAGCAGCTTGAATGGAGGGGGGCCGTTTTTT. Translation gives CASSLNGGGPFF.

This clonotype was recorded many times. The chain has TRBV2 and TRBJ1-5; no firm D call. The CDR3 consists of 12 residues. The germline V gene encodes CDR1 SNHLY and CDR2 FYNNEI. V was shortened by 6 bases and J by 0 bases, with 3 bases between the two germline ends. CDR3 nucleotide sequence: TGTGCCAGCAGGGATAGCAATCAGCCCCAGCATTTT. Its translation is CASRDSNQPQHF. Using reference TRBV2 and TRBJ1-5 for the parts outside the CDR3, the full variable domain is EPEVTQTPSHQVTQMGQEVILRCVPISNHLYFYWYRQILGQKVEFLVSFYNNEISEKSEIFDDQFSVERPDGSNFTLKIRSTKLEDSAMYFCASRDSNQPQHFGDGTRLSIL.

This CDR3 is CASSQGESYGYTF. CDR3 sequence (DNA): TGTGCCAGCAGCCAAGGGGAATCCTATGGCTACACCTTC. This chain joins TRBV16 and TRBJ1-2, with unresolved D. Germline-derived CDR1 and CDR2 are KGHSY and FQNENV. The CDR3 is 13 residues long. Trimming took 2 bases from V and 4 from J, leaving 8 bases between them.

The V gene is TRBV11-2, the J gene TRBJ2-3; the D is unclear. CDR3 size: 17 residues. Looked up from germline, CDR1 is SGHAT and CDR2 is FQNNGV. V lost 3 bases and J 3 bases, leaving 19 bases between the germline ends. The CDR3 DNA reads as TGTGCCAGCAGCTTCGACCTACCAGGATCAGGAACAGATACGCAGTATTTT. This encodes CASSFDLPGSGTDTQYF.

The chain couples TRBV6-6 to TRBJ2-3, with a tentative D call TRBD1 (6 bases). This CDR3 comprises 15 residues. Deletions cut 8 bases from V and 0 bases from J, with 15 bases between. CDR1 is MNHNY, CDR2 SVGAGI, per germline (reference sequence). Here the CDR3 reads CASRLRGTSTDTQYF. In DNA, the CDR3 is TGTGCCAGCCGCCTAAGGGGGACAAGCACAGATACGCAGTATTTT.

The chain is built from TRBV7-2 and TRBJ2-3; TRBD2 matches 11 bases. The CDR3 sequence is 17 residues long. Looked up from germline, CDR1 is SGHTA and CDR2 is FQGNSA. V lost 0 bases, J lost 6 bases, and 8 bases stayed unmatched. The CDR3 DNA is TGTGCCAGCAGCTTAGCGGCACTAGCGGGAGTTCTGGATACGCAGTATTTT. Translating it yields CASSLAALAGVLDTQYF.

This clonotype was seen only a few times. The chain combines TRBV4-1 with TRBJ2-5; 8 bases are a match to TRBD1. J lost 5 bases, V lost 3 bases, and 8 bases had no gene match. The CDR3 has 15 residues. Germline CDR1 is MGHRA and CDR2 is YSYEKL. The CDR3 is CASSHAQGARETQYF. CDR3 bases: TGCGCCAGCAGCCATGCTCAGGGGGCCCGGGAGACCCAGTACTTC.

The chain joins TRBV27 to TRBJ2-1; D might be TRBD1 (6 bases). CDR1 and CDR2 from the germline V gene are MNHEY and SMNVEV (reference sequence). V was clipped by 1 base and J by 4 bases, with 11 bases between them. This CDR3 region has 15 residues. The CDR3 bases are TGTGCCAGCAGTTTATTTACAGGACAGTACAATGAGCAGTTCTTC. It encodes CASSLFTGQYNEQFF.

This clonotype was detected only a few times. The J gene is TRBJ2-7, the V gene TRBV28; 9 bases are shared with TRBD2. V was clipped by 5 bases and J by 4 bases; unmatched bases: 6. Germline values: CDR1 MDHEN, CDR2 SYDVKM. CDR3 length equals 14 residues. CDR3 nucleotides: TGTGCCAGCAGTCTTGCTAGCGGGAAGTACGAGCAGTACTTC. Its protein product is CASSLASGKYEQYF.

This clonotype has just one count. The chain combines TRBV6-5 with TRBJ2-7; the match to TRBD1 covers 9 bases. With V trimmed by 5 bases and J by 0 bases, 5 bases remained unmatched. The germline V gene has CDR1 MNHEY and CDR2 SVGAGI. The CDR3 length is 15 residues. The CDR3 nucleotides read TGTGCCAGCAGTCGACAGGGGGAGTACTCCTACGAGCAGTACTTC. This sequence encodes CASSRQGEYSYEQYF.

This clonotype was observed a handful of times. The rearrangement links TRBV6-2 or TRBV6-3 to TRBJ2-7; D perhaps matches TRBD1 (6 bases). The length of the CDR3 is 16 residues. V was clipped by 4 bases and J by 2 bases, with 18 bases between them. The germline V gene has CDR1 MNHEY and CDR2 SVGEGT. The CDR3 loop is CASSSPQGLRAYEQYF. The CDR3 nucleotides are TGTGCCAGCAGTTCGCCACAGGGTCTTAGGGCCTACGAGCAGTACTTC.

The chain has TRBV6-5 and TRBJ2-5; the D gene is possibly TRBD2 (6 bases). V was cut by 5 bases and J by 4 bases, with 11 bases left in between. The germline CDR1 and CDR2 sequences are MNHEY and SVGAGI. The CDR3 extends over 13 amino acids. As DNA, the CDR3 is TGTGCCAGCAGTGCAGTGCGGGGAGAGACCCAGTACTTC. Translating gives CASSAVRGETQYF.

The gene calls are TRBV7-9 and TRBJ2-4; tentative D call: TRBD2 (6 bases). The end of the DNA is better explained by TRBJ2-7, so the J call may be wrong. The V gene's germline CDR1 is SEHNR and CDR2 FQNEAQ (reference sequence). The CDR3 is made up of 14 amino acids. This chain's CDR3 is CASSRGSVTCEQYF. The CDR3 DNA reads as TGTGCCAGCAGCCGGGGGTCGGTCACCTGCGAGCAGTACTTC.

The chain recombines TRBV4-2 with TRBJ2-2; 7 nucleotides align to TRBD2. This CDR3 comprises 17 residues. The V and J ends lost 4 bases and 6 bases, in that order; junction bases with no gene match: 14. In germline, CDR1 is LGHNA, CDR2 YNFKEQ. The CDR3 region is CASSLLASGISSGELFF. Written as DNA, the CDR3 is TGTGCCAGCAGCCTCCTGGCTAGCGGAATATCGTCCGGGGAGCTGTTTTTT.

J is TRBJ2-3 and V is TRBV5-1, with TRBD2 as a possible D gene (6 bases). The germline CDR1 and CDR2 sequences are SGHRS and YFSETQ. This CDR3 contains 14 residues. The ends were cut back, 0 bases at V and 5 bases at J, with 10 bases in the middle. The CDR3 loop reads CASSLETRGDTQYF. In nucleotides, the CDR3 is TGCGCCAGCAGCTTGGAGACTAGAGGAGATACGCAGTATTTT.

The chain is built from TRBV20-1 and TRBJ2-7, with 10 bases lining up with TRBD1. The junction had 13 bases not matched to a gene; V was cut back by 5 bases and J by 3 bases. CDR1 and CDR2 (germline): DFQATT, SNEGSKA (reference sequence). The CDR3 covers 16 residues. The DNA for the CDR3 is TGCAGTGCTGTACCGGGACAGGGGTTATCCTTCTACGAGCAGTACTTC. Protein: CSAVPGQGLSFYEQYF.